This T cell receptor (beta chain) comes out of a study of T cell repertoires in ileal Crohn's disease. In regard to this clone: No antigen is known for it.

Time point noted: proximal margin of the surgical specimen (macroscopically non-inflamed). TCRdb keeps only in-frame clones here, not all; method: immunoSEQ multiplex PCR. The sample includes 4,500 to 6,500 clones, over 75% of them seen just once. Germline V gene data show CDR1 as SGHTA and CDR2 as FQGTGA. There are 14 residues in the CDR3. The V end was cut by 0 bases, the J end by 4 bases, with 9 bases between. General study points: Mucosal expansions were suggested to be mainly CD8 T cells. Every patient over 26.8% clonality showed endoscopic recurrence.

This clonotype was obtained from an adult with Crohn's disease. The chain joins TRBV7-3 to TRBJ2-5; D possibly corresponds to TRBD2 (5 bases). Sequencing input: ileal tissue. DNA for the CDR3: TGTGCCAGCAGCTTAACAGGGAGAGGAGAGACCCAGTACTTC. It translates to CASSLTGRGETQYF.